This record covers a single T cell receptor beta chain. This clone was counted a single time. The antigen it binds to is not known. No base qualities exist here, and no much larger clone lies one base off it. TCR beta CDR3 regions were sequenced from DNA using the immunoSEQ Assay. Turning to the authors' computational methods: To compute T cell density, TCR beta template counts were normalized to usable DNA, which was estimated by amplifying housekeeping genes. The preseqR package was used to estimate richness by extrapolating to 400,000 templates for PBMC samples and to 120,000 templates for tissue samples. Clonality was defined as one minus Pielou's evenness. To identify tissue-enriched TCRs, differential abundance testing was run on productive amino-acid clonotypes with a minimum total count of 5 and an alpha of 0.1. The Jaccard Index and the Morisita Overlap Index were used to quantify repertoire overlap between compartments. GLIPH grouped TCR beta CDR3s together with public tetramer-defined viral CDR3s, and a viral motif had to include at least three viral sequences and show V-gene enrichment. The table comes from immuneACCESS by way of TCRdb, which keeps in-frame sequences with V and J called. Part of the clones is missing from these tables; in studies checked, under half for an unresolved V gene and the rest for unknown reasons. That table gives V, J and clone size, and the DNA gave D and trimming. Within this sample are over 20,000 clones, with roughly 87% of them counted one time only. The top ten clonotypes cover approximately 30% of the sample.

This record belongs to a study of T cells in localized non-small cell lung cancer (dated by TCRdb to 2018 to 2021). For the study in its entirety: The study examined T cell repertoires in a few hundred patients with early-stage NSCLC and compared tumors with uninvolved tumor-adjacent lungs. All 240 or so NSCLC patients in the cohort were treatment-naive and had localized lung tumors that were resected. Of the NSCLC patients, around 130 were male and about 97 were female, and the mean age was approximately 66 years.

The CDR3 runs 15 residues from the cysteine to the phenylalanine. Only the CDR3 portion is preserved as DNA: 45 bases, with reading frame beginning at the first base. Between the V and J ends, shortened by 3 bases and 3 bases respectively, the junction contains 17 bases. CDR1 and CDR2, looked up from the germline V gene (reference sequence), are GTSNPN and SVGIG. At diagnosis, peripheral blood, uninvolved tumor-adjacent lung and tumor were collected and stored as a combination of fresh-frozen and FFPE material. Blood samples were analyzed as peripheral blood mononuclear cells for TCR repertoire profiling. Overall study results and their limits: Uninvolved tumor-adjacent lung showed the highest T cell clonality, higher than tumor, which suggests more focused antigenic responses in the adjacent lung. Higher T cell density in blood was associated with longer overall survival, whereas higher clonality in adjacent lung was associated with shorter survival. Because the study design was exploratory, TCR variables were selected using unadjusted p-values without false-discovery rate correction. Because multi-region sequencing of the tumors was not done, intratumor heterogeneity could not be ruled out. Of the top 100 tumor clones, a median of roughly 56 were detected in paired uninvolved adjacent lung; roughly 26 were also among that lung's top 100.

The source is a male donor aged 60 or older with stage I squamous cell lung carcinoma. Material: peripheral blood, obtained before any cancer treatment. The chain is made from TRBV30 and TRBJ1-1; TRBD1 could be the D gene, as 6 bases match. CDR3 loop: CAWSPGQPRDTEAFF. In nucleotide form, the sequence is TGTGCCTGGAGCCCCGGACAGCCAAGGGACACTGAAGCTTTCTTT. The variable domain in full, with residues beyond the CDR3 obtained from the reference TRBV30 and TRBJ1-1 genes, is SQTIHQWPATLVQPVGSPLSLECTVEGTSNPNLYWYRQAAGRGLQLLFYSVGIGQISSEVPQNLSASRPQDRQFILSSKKLLLSDSGFYLCAWSPGQPRDTEAFFGQGTRLTVV.